Here is one T cell receptor (beta chain) with its context. This clone was recorded once. This receptor's antigen is unknown. No qualities accompany the bases; no much larger clone lies one base away. For sequencing of the TCRbeta CDR3 region, genomic DNA was extracted from the sorted cells. The immunoSEQ Assay was used for sequencing of TCRbeta CDR3 regions. TCRdb retrieved this table from immuneACCESS and kept in-frame rearrangements only. Not all clones are present; in checked studies, unresolved V genes account for under half, and no reason is known for the remainder. The sample profile shows roughly 93,000 clones; around 90% of them were found once. Roughly 0.53% of the sample belongs to the ten largest clones. The sample comes from a study of OX40 agonist ivuxolimab in advanced cancers. Describing the broader study: Ivuxolimab was a fully human IgG2 agonistic monoclonal antibody targeting the costimulatory receptor OX40 (CD134). Intravenous ivuxolimab was administered to patients every 2 weeks at six dose levels: 0.01, 0.1, 0.3, 1.5, 3 and 10 mg/kg. Of the approximately 50 patients in dose escalation, about 20 had hepatocellular carcinoma, approximately 15 had melanoma, 9 had renal cell carcinoma and 9 had head and neck cancer. In the dose-escalation cohort, 75% to 90% of patients were male, and the mean age was roughly 60 years with a range of about 20 to 79. Prior anti-PD-1, anti-PD-L1 or anti-CTLA-4 therapy was permitted, and checkpoint inhibitors had been received by about two fifths of dose-escalation patients. Partial responses occurred in three dose-escalation patients: two with cutaneous melanoma and one with hepatocellular carcinoma. The purpose of peripheral TCRbeta sequencing was to test whether ivuxolimab changed TCR sequence diversity and led to clonal T-cell expansion. The paper describes the monotherapy dose-escalation part (N of about 50 patients) of the phase I trial of ivuxolimab.

CDR1 is given as SGHTA and CDR2 as FQGTGA, both from the germline V gene. V is pruned by 5 bases and J by 6 bases, leaving 7 bases of the junction without a gene match. There are 14 amino acids in the CDR3, from cysteine to phenylalanine inclusive. Here the CDR3 DNA is all that survives: 42 bases in frame from base 1. The investigation overall reported the following: At doses of 0.1 to 3.0 mg/kg, clonal expansion of both CD4+ and CD8+ T cells in blood was seen between baseline and week 6. Low levels of normalized T-cell clonal expansion were also seen in some patients who did not respond. After ivuxolimab, more expanded clones were found on average in CD8+ T cells than in CD4+ T cells. In the 0.1-3.0 mg/kg groups, partial responders had among the lowest normalized peripheral clonal expansion, particularly in CD8+ T cells. Antigen specificity was not determined for the clonally expanded peripheral T cells.

Patients with a history of autoimmune disease or receiving systemic immunosuppression were excluded from the trial. Peripheral blood for TCR sequencing was collected from all dose cohorts at baseline, on cycle 4 day 1, and on cycle 7 day 1. Samples came from an open-label, multicenter, first-in-human phase I dose-escalation trial of ivuxolimab. Adults with locally advanced or metastatic head and neck squamous cell, hepatocellular, melanoma or renal cell carcinoma were enrolled in the trial. Before TCR sequencing, CD4+ and CD8+ T cells were separately sorted from peripheral blood. In this chain, TRBV7-3 is recombined with TRBJ2-3, and 8 bases in between align with TRBD1. The source material was CD4+ or CD8+ T cells sorted from blood, sampled in a trial of the OX40 agonist ivuxolimab. The receptor comes from an adult with an advanced solid tumor such as melanoma, head and neck, liver or kidney cancer. The base sequence is TGTGCCAGCAGCCCCGGACAGGGTTTCGATACGCAGTATTTT. Its product reads: CASSPGQGFDTQYF.